Below, 30 T cell receptor beta chains from the same sample are listed, as sequenced in a study of early T cells in non-severe SARS-CoV-2 infection listed by TCRdb under 2021. The library relied on 5' RACE. Sequencing relied on a NextSeq 500. The public reads were run again by TCRdb, first through fastp at Q25 and then through MiXCR, and only productive beta chains were kept. Rows with one shared CDR3 protein collapse into an entry with the most common genes and DNA. This sample has some 81,000 distinct CDR3 sequences in its table, and roughly a sixth of those were observed once. The ten largest clones capture approximately 2.6% of the sample. Input material: whole blood. These receptor sequences come from an adult who was a healthcare worker with PCR-confirmed SARS-CoV-2 infection or an uninfected control (not recorded which).

This clonotype has just a few counts. The rearrangement joins TRBV5-5 to TRBJ1-3; D gene unclear. The length of the CDR3 is 15 residues. CDR1 SGHKS and CDR2 YYEKEE come from the germline V gene (reference sequence). V was clipped by 5 bases and J by 0 bases, with 12 bases between them. CDR3 loop: CASSSGLNSGNTIYF. The CDR3 DNA sequence: TGTGCCAGCAGTTCCGGACTAAACTCTGGAAACACCATATATTTT.

This clonotype has a handful of counts. The rearrangement uses TRBV28 and TRBJ1-5, with TRBD1 matching 7 bases. The CDR3 covers 14 residues. The V gene's germline CDR1 is MDHEN and CDR2 SYDVKM. V gave up 4 bases and J gave up 6 bases; unmatched junction bases: 6. The DNA of the CDR3 is TGTGCCAGCAGTTCCCCAGCAGGGGGTCAGCCCCAGCATTTT. Protein product: CASSSPAGGQPQHF. The full variable domain, completed using reference TRBV28 and TRBJ1-5, is DVKVTQSSRYLVKRTGEKVFLECVQDMDHENMFWYRQDPGLGLRLIYFSYDVKMKEKGDIPEGYSVSREKKERFSLILESASTNQTSMYLCASSSPAGGQPQHFGDGTRLSIL.

The rearrangement joins TRBV9 to TRBJ2-3; 9 nucleotides match TRBD2. CDR3 size: 20 residues. V gave up 0 bases and J gave up 2 bases; unmatched junction bases: 16. Germline CDR1 reads SGDLS; CDR2 reads YYNGEE. CDR3 region: CASSVGAPGGSGGPTDTQYF. CDR3 DNA: TGTGCCAGCAGCGTAGGCGCCCCAGGTGGTAGCGGGGGCCCCACAGATACGCAGTATTTT.

This clonotype was recorded at least ten times. The V call is TRBV6-2 or TRBV6-3, the J call TRBJ2-1; possibly TRBD1 for D (6 bases). CDR3 length: 13 residues. CDR1 and CDR2 from the germline V gene are MNHEY and SVGEGT. The V gene lost 5 bases and the J gene lost 6 bases, with 11 bases spanning the gap. The CDR3 reads CASSPRTVNEQFF. The DNA for the CDR3 is TGTGCCAGCAGTCCCAGGACAGTCAATGAGCAGTTCTTC.

This clonotype has a handful of counts. V gene TRBV18 combines with J gene TRBJ1-2; a weak D match, TRBD1 (5 bases). Germline CDR1 and CDR2: KGHSH and LQKENI. V lost 6 bases and J lost 7, with 18 bases in between. CDR3 length equals 14 residues. DNA of the CDR3: TGTGCCAGCTCTCCTAAGGAGGGGAGCGGTGGCTACACCTTC. It specifies CASSPKEGSGGYTF.

V and J are TRBV3-1 and TRBJ2-7; 10 bases map to TRBD2. The CDR3 spans 17 residues. Germline V CDR1 and CDR2: LGHDT, YNNKEL (reference sequence). Losses at the gene ends were 4 bases for V and 2 bases for J; bases not matched to a gene: 11. In DNA form, the CDR3 reads TGTGCCAGCAGCCCCAACCAAGGACTAGCGGCTACCTACGAGCAGTACTTC. The encoded protein is CASSPNQGLAATYEQYF.

This clonotype turned up a few times. The chain recombines TRBV5-4 with TRBJ2-1; 8 bases map to TRBD1. After removal of 4 bases from V and 8 bases from J, the junction contained 8 bases not matched to a gene. The V gene's germline CDR1 is SGHNT and CDR2 YYREEE (reference sequence). The CDR3 spans 14 residues. CDR3 DNA: TGTGCCAGCAGCCCCGGACAGGGTAGGCATGAGCAGTTCTTC. It yields the protein CASSPGQGRHEQFF.

V gene TRBV15 combines with J gene TRBJ1-2; D is possibly TRBD1 (5 bases). The germline gives CDR1 LNHNV, CDR2 YYDKDF (reference sequence). The CDR3 loop spans 14 amino acids. The V gene lost 3 bases and the J gene lost 5 bases, with 13 bases spanning the gap. For the CDR3, the DNA is TGTGCCACCAGCAGCCCGGGACTGCCTTATGGCTACACCTTC. Translation gives CATSSPGLPYGYTF.

This clonotype was picked up many times. The genes are TRBV27 and TRBJ1-5, with D possibly being TRBD1 (5 bases). Germline-derived CDR1 and CDR2 are MNHEY and SMNVEV (reference sequence). V lost 5 bases and J lost 0, with 14 bases in between. This CDR3 comprises 16 residues. As DNA, the CDR3 is TGTGCCAGCAGTCCCCTTGGGGGTTATAGCAATCAGCCCCAGCATTTT. Protein sequence: CASSPLGGYSNQPQHF.

V is TRBV20-1 and J is TRBJ2-5; 12 bases fit TRBD2. V shed 1 base and J 3 bases; nucleotides not matched to a gene: 12. Per the germline V gene, CDR1 is DFQATT and CDR2 is SNEGSKA (reference sequence). CDR3 length: 18 amino acids. The DNA for the CDR3 is TGCAGTGCTAGAGTACTAGCGGGAGGACTTCCAGGCAAAGAGACCCAGTACTTC. Residues: CSARVLAGGLPGKETQYF.

This clonotype was seen a few times. The chain combines TRBV6-6 with TRBJ2-5; 9 nucleotides line up with TRBD2. Trimming cost V 6 bases and J 5 bases; bases outside gene matches: 7. The CDR3 consists of 14 residues. Germline CDR1 is MNHNY and CDR2 is SVGAGI (reference sequence). The CDR3 loop is CASRTWTSDETQYF. The CDR3, as DNA: TGTGCCAGCAGGACCTGGACTAGCGATGAGACCCAGTACTTC.

This clonotype appeared a single time. The chain uses TRBV5-6 and TRBJ2-7, with D possibly TRBD1 on 5 matching bases. The V end was cut by 1 base, the J end by 4 bases, with 12 bases between. This CDR3 comprises 14 residues. Looked up from germline, CDR1 is SGHDT and CDR2 is YYEEEE. The CDR3 DNA follows: TGTGCCAGCAGCTTGACCGACAGCCTATACGAGCAGTACTTC. It is translated as CASSLTDSLYEQYF.

This clonotype turned up a few times. V is TRBV7-8 and J is TRBJ2-2; D may be TRBD2 (6 bases). The CDR3 sequence is 14 residues long. Trimming removed 6 bases at V and 7 bases at J, with 15 bases between. Germline V gives CDR1 SGHVS, CDR2 FQNEAQ. CDR3 sequence: CASRDDTGVGELFF. CDR3 in DNA: TGTGCCAGCAGGGACGACACGGGGGTCGGGGAGCTGTTTTTT.

J is TRBJ2-5 and V is TRBV4-1; D might be TRBD1 or TRBD2, each matching 5 bases. Germline V gene sequence: CDR1 MGHRA, CDR2 YSYEKL. V was trimmed by 2 bases and J by 5 bases, leaving 18 bases between them. This CDR3 is built from 16 residues. The CDR3 reads CASSQNTGTPVETQYF. The CDR3 region has the DNA TGCGCCAGCAGCCAAAACACCGGGACCCCCGTGGAGACCCAGTACTTC.

The genes are TRBV28 and TRBJ1-4; D is perhaps TRBD1 (6 bases). Germline CDR1 reads MDHEN; CDR2 reads SYDVKM. The CDR3 contains 12 residues. Trimming removed 7 bases from V and 8 bases from J, with 11 bases in between. The CDR3 sequence is CASTLRGEKLFF. The DNA for the CDR3 is TGTGCCAGCACCCTAAGGGGGGAAAAACTGTTTTTT.

The rearrangement links TRBV12-2 to TRBJ2-7; the D call of TRBD2 is as the table states it, not checked on the DNA. TRBV12-2 corresponds to a pseudogene. There are 18 residues in the CDR3. The DNA for the CDR3 is TGTGCAAGTCGCCATACGCCGGGACTAGCGGGAGGGCCTCACGAGCAGTACTTC. The encoded protein is CASRHTPGLAGGPHEQYF.

This clonotype was counted ten times or more. The chain couples TRBV29-1 to TRBJ1-2; D may be TRBD1 (6 bases). Germline V lookup: CDR1 SQVTM, CDR2 ANQGSEA. V lost 5 bases, J lost 6 bases, and 16 bases lay in between. This CDR3 has 13 amino acids. The CDR3: CSVLIWGADGYTF. The DNA of the CDR3 is TGCAGCGTTCTCATCTGGGGGGCGGATGGCTACACCTTC.

This clonotype was detected a few times. The chain couples TRBV6-5 to TRBJ2-5, with D unclear. Germline CDR1 is MNHEY and CDR2 is SVGAGI. V was shortened by 6 bases and J by 2 bases, with 13 bases between the two germline ends. The CDR3 extends over 14 amino acids. CDR3 in DNA: TGTGCCAGCAGGGACGGGCACAGACAAGAGACCCAGTACTTC. It is translated as CASRDGHRQETQYF.

This clonotype was counted only a few times. The CDR3: CAWSATSQGGAFF. DNA for the CDR3: TGTGCCTGGAGTGCCACTTCACAGGGGGGAGCTTTCTTT. The rearrangement uses TRBV30 and TRBJ1-1; 8 bases agree with TRBD1. Germline V gene lookup returns CDR1 GTSNPN and CDR2 SVGIG (reference sequence). V lost 1 base to trimming and J lost 10 bases; unmatched junction nucleotides: 8. There are 13 residues in the CDR3.

This clonotype was picked up many times. V and J are TRBV29-1 and TRBJ1-1, with D unclear. The CDR3 spans 12 residues. The germline gives CDR1 SQVTM, CDR2 ANQGSEA. The V gene lost 3 bases and the J gene lost 1 base, with 6 bases spanning the gap. CDR3 loop: CSVDWENTEAFF. The CDR3 DNA reads as TGCAGCGTTGACTGGGAGAACACTGAAGCTTTCTTT.

The chain's CDR3 is CASSLGGQEAFF. The CDR3 DNA sequence: TGCGCCAGCAGCTTGGGCGGACAGGAAGCTTTCTTT. The rearrangement links TRBV5-1 to TRBJ1-1; a possible D gene is TRBD1 (6 bases). Between the trimmed V and J ends, which lost 0 bases and 8 bases, there was a span of 8 bases. The CDR3 loop spans 12 amino acids. Germline loops: CDR1 SGHRS, CDR2 YFSETQ.

The chain combines TRBV29-1 with TRBJ2-3; maybe TRBD2 (5 bases). Germline V gene data show CDR1 as SQVTM and CDR2 as ANQGSEA. CDR3 length equals 14 residues. Trimming took 4 bases from V and 4 from J, leaving 15 bases between them. CDR3 nucleotides: TGCAGCGTTGGTAAATTCACAGCGGCAGATACGCAGTATTTT. Amino acid sequence: CSVGKFTAADTQYF.

The chain joins TRBV7-2 to TRBJ1-2; 7 nucleotides match TRBD1. Germline trimming cut 4 bases from V and 4 bases from J; bases unmatched to any gene: 6. The CDR3 has 14 residues. Germline V gene data show CDR1 as SGHTA and CDR2 as FQGNSA. In DNA form, the CDR3 reads TGTGCCAGCAGCTCCCTCGCAGGGGGCTATGGCTACACCTTC. Translation gives CASSSLAGGYGYTF.

The genes are TRBV28 and TRBJ1-5; D not resolved. With 7 bases removed from V and 5 bases from J, the gap between germline ends came to 15 bases. The CDR3 spans 14 residues. The germline gives CDR1 MDHEN, CDR2 SYDVKM. The CDR3 here is CASKVPREDQPQHF. CDR3 nucleotide sequence: TGTGCCAGCAAGGTTCCGCGCGAAGATCAGCCCCAGCATTTT.

This clonotype was seen a few times. This rearrangement joins TRBV7-9 to TRBJ2-1, with TRBD2 matching over 9 bases. In germline, CDR1 is SEHNR, CDR2 FQNEAQ (reference sequence). J lost 7 bases, V lost 3 bases, and 4 bases had no gene match. CDR3 length: 14 residues. The CDR3 is CASSFAGGANEQFF. CDR3 nucleotides: TGTGCCAGCAGCTTCGCGGGGGGGGCGAATGAGCAGTTCTTC.

V usage is TRBV11-2 and J usage is TRBJ2-7; the match to TRBD1 covers 8 bases. This CDR3 contains 16 residues. The V gene's germline CDR1 is SGHAT and CDR2 FQNNGV. The V segment lost 4 bases and the J segment 0 bases; nucleotides outside the gene matches: 8. The CDR3 DNA reads as TGTGCCAGCAGCTCTCTGGACAGGGAACGCTCCTACGAGCAGTACTTC. Residues: CASSSLDRERSYEQYF.

This clonotype was recorded a few times. The chain combines TRBV28 with TRBJ1-2; D may be TRBD1 (5 bases). In germline, CDR1 is MDHEN, CDR2 SYDVKM. The CDR3 contains 14 residues. Trimming cost V 8 bases and J 3 bases, with 16 bases left between them. In nucleotides, the CDR3 is TGTGCCAGCGGTGTGAGGGACGGGTACTATGGCTACACCTTC. It encodes CASGVRDGYYGYTF.

About this clonotype: The junction and the germline gene differ at one end; a read error may be behind it. The J gene is TRBJ2-1, the V gene TRBV6-1; a weak D match, TRBD1 (6 bases). Germline V gives CDR1 MNHNS, CDR2 SASEGT. The CDR3 sequence is 13 residues long. The CDR3 bases are TGTACCAGCAGTCCCATCCCAGGGGCGCAGCAGTTCTTC. Translation gives CTSSPIPGAQQFF.

Regarding this clonotype: A much more abundant neighbour one base away suggests this may be a read error. This chain uses TRBV27 with TRBJ2-3, with 12 bases fitting TRBD2. The CDR3 is made up of 16 amino acids. Germline lookup yields CDR1 MNHEY and CDR2 SMNVEV (reference sequence). The J segment lost 3 bases and the V segment lost 4 bases, leaving 5 bases of the junction unmatched. DNA of the CDR3: TGTGCCAGCAGTTACGCCGGACTAGCGGGGACAGATACGCAGTATTTT. It translates to CASSYAGLAGTDTQYF.

The gene calls are TRBV7-9 and TRBJ2-3; 8 bases fit TRBD1. The CDR3 spans 15 residues. V dropped 1 base and J dropped 4; count of bases not matched to a gene: 4. Per the germline V gene, CDR1 is SEHNR and CDR2 is FQNEAQ (reference sequence). The CDR3 spells CASSLGSGQADTQYF. CDR3 sequence (DNA): TGTGCCAGCAGCTTAGGGTCGGGACAGGCAGATACGCAGTATTTT. The complete variable domain, with remaining parts taken from reference TRBV7-9 and TRBJ2-3, reads DTGVSQNPRHKITKRGQNVTFRCDPISEHNRLYWYRQTLGQGPEFLTYFQNEAQLEKSRLLSDRFSAERPKGSFSTLEIQRTEQGDSAMYLCASSLGSGQADTQYFGPGTRLTVL.